These 24 T cell receptor beta chains originate from one sample sequenced in a study of blood T cell repertoires in COVID-19. Sequencing was performed with immunoSEQ multiplex PCR; in TCRdb, only in-frame clones are kept and a portion is missing. The sample comprises a few hundred thousand clones, more than 75% of which are singletons, and 2% rests with the top ten. What was sequenced was PBMCs or T cells enriched from blood (not recorded which). Every receptor here comes from a woman aged 60-75 years in a cohort exposed to, infected with or recovered from COVID-19 (not recorded which).

The chain recombines TRBV19 with TRBJ1-1, with unresolved D. There are 15 residues in the CDR3. Germline V CDR1 and CDR2: LNHDA, SQIVND (reference sequence). V was cut by 5 bases and J by 0 bases, with 13 bases left in between. The chain's CDR3 is CASSPEETLNTEAFF. The DNA for the CDR3 is TGTGCCAGTAGTCCCGAAGAGACACTGAACACTGAAGCTTTCTTT.

The gene calls are TRBV4-1 and TRBJ2-3, with D possibly matching TRBD2 (7 bases). Germline V lookup: CDR1 MGHRA, CDR2 YSYEKL. The CDR3 length is 14 residues. The ends were cut back, 4 bases at V and 5 bases at J, with 13 bases in the middle. DNA for the CDR3: TGCGCCAGCAGCCGGGGGGGCGAGGGAGATACGCAGTATTTT. Its translation: CASSRGGEGDTQYF.

As regards this clone: Germline is not matched at one junction end, which may reflect a read error. V and J are TRBV15 and TRBJ1-2, with D perhaps TRBD1 (6 bases). The CDR3 runs to 13 residues. Germline values: CDR1 LNHNV, CDR2 YYDKDF (reference sequence). The CDR3 here is CATSNRVDYGHTF. CDR3 DNA: TGTGCCACCAGTAACAGGGTCGACTATGGCCACACCTTC.

The chain is built from TRBV28 and TRBJ2-3, with TRBD1 identical over 9 bases. CDR3 length: 12 amino acids. V lost 6 bases to trimming and J lost 10 bases; unmatched junction nucleotides: 5. In germline, CDR1 is MDHEN, CDR2 SYDVKM. CDR3 sequence: CASSDGQGSQYF. As DNA, the CDR3 is TGTGCCAGCAGCGACGGACAGGGGTCGCAGTATTTT.

The chain has TRBV5-4 and TRBJ2-7; no definite D call. The germline CDR1 and CDR2 sequences are SGHNT and YYREEE (reference sequence). V lost 0 bases, J lost 7 bases, and 14 bases lay in between. The CDR3 is 14 residues long. The CDR3 loop is CASSLAGRILEQYF. Here the CDR3 DNA reads TGTGCCAGCAGCTTGGCCGGCAGGATTTTAGAGCAGTACTTC.

The genes are TRBV6-1 and TRBJ2-7; 11 positions match TRBD2. This CDR3 spans 16 amino acids. The ends lost 4 bases at V and 4 bases at J; junction bases unmatched: 9. CDR1 MNHNS and CDR2 SASEGT come from the germline V gene. The CDR3 nucleotides are TGTGCCAGCAGTGTCGTTAGCGGGAGGGCCGAGTACGAGCAGTACTTC. It encodes CASSVVSGRAEYEQYF.

In this sample, this clone turned up once. V usage is TRBV7-8 and J usage is TRBJ1-5; TRBD1 aligns across 7 bases. J was trimmed by 4 bases and V by 6 bases; bases with no gene match: 6. This CDR3 is built from 14 residues. CDR1 is SGHVS, CDR2 FQNEAQ, per germline. CDR3 in amino acids: CASSTTGRNQPQHF. Written as DNA, the CDR3 is TGTGCCAGCAGTACGACAGGGCGGAATCAGCCCCAGCATTTT.

The gene calls are TRBV18 and TRBJ2-2; TRBD2 matches at 9 bases. Germline assignment: CDR1 KGHSH and CDR2 LQKENI. Trimming cost V 3 bases and J 6 bases; bases outside gene matches: 8. This CDR3 is built from 16 residues. CDR3 DNA sequence: TGTGCCAGCTCACCCAGGGTAGCGGGAGCGGCCGGGGAGCTGTTTTTT. It encodes CASSPRVAGAAGELFF.

The chain employs TRBV6-5 and TRBJ2-7, with TRBD2 identical over 7 bases. The CDR3 length is 12 residues. The V gene's germline CDR1 is MNHEY and CDR2 SVGAGI. J gave up 6 bases and V 8 bases, and 7 bases lay outside the gene matches. This CDR3 reads CASPLPGGEQYF. CDR3 DNA sequence: TGTGCCAGCCCCCTCCCGGGAGGCGAGCAGTACTTC.

V usage is TRBV27 and J usage is TRBJ2-2, with D tentatively TRBD1 (6 bases). Germline V lookup: CDR1 MNHEY, CDR2 SMNVEV (reference sequence). The CDR3 spans 13 residues. V shed 6 bases and J shed 7 bases, with 12 bases lying between them. The CDR3 spells CASRQGRIGELFF. CDR3 bases: TGTGCCAGCAGACAGGGACGGATCGGGGAGCTGTTTTTT.

In this sample, this clone turned up once. The chain is built from TRBV28 and TRBJ1-2; D remains unclear. The CDR3 extends over 13 amino acids. V lost 8 bases and J 6 bases, leaving 16 bases between the germline ends. The germline V gene has CDR1 MDHEN and CDR2 SYDVKM. The CDR3 spells CASWRDRLDGYTF. For the CDR3, the DNA is TGTGCCAGCTGGAGGGATAGGCTCGATGGCTACACCTTC.

The chain couples TRBV6-2 or TRBV6-3 to TRBJ1-2; D remains unclear. Germline V lookup: CDR1 MNHEY, CDR2 SVGEGT. The CDR3 sequence is 13 residues long. With 2 bases removed from V and 2 bases from J, the gap between germline ends came to 6 bases. CDR3 in DNA: TGTGCCAGCAGTTACGCAGGAAACTATGGCTACACCTTC. Its protein is CASSYAGNYGYTF.

This clone was seen more than once but under ten times. The V gene is TRBV28, the J gene TRBJ1-2; a possible D gene is TRBD1 (6 bases). Looked up from germline, CDR1 is MDHEN and CDR2 is SYDVKM. CDR3 length: 15 amino acids. The V and J ends lost 1 base and 4 bases respectively, with 13 bases between them. This chain's CDR3 is CASSLLDRPIYGYTF. The CDR3 DNA follows: TGTGCCAGCAGTTTATTGGACAGACCTATCTATGGCTACACCTTC.

This sequence joins TRBV24-1 and TRBJ2-3; a weak D match, TRBD2 (5 bases). The CDR3 spans 14 residues. Germline loops: CDR1 KGHDR, CDR2 SFDVKD. V was pared by 4 bases and J by 5 bases, with 12 bases between. The CDR3 DNA follows: TGTGCCACCAGTGAGTCCGGGGAGCGAGATACGCAGTATTTT. It encodes CATSESGERDTQYF.

With regard to this clone: At the DNA level, this CDR3 is encoded by other sequences in the same sample as well. V usage is TRBV2 and J usage is TRBJ2-2, with 10 bases lining up with TRBD2. The length of the CDR3 is 17 residues. J lost 0 bases, V lost 1 base, and 2 bases had no gene match. Germline loops: CDR1 SNHLY, CDR2 FYNNEI. In DNA form, the CDR3 reads TGTGCCAGCAGTGAAGGTCTAGCGGGGGCGAACACCGGGGAGCTGTTTTTT. Its protein is CASSEGLAGANTGELFF.

V gene TRBV5-1 combines with J gene TRBJ2-3; TRBD2 matches 7 bases. V lost 3 bases, J lost 4 bases, and 8 bases stayed unmatched. CDR3 length equals 15 residues. Germline V CDR1 and CDR2: SGHRS, YFSETQ. This CDR3 is CASSWEGGAPDTQYF. The CDR3 DNA reads TGCGCCAGCAGCTGGGAGGGAGGGGCCCCAGATACGCAGTATTTT.

The chain is built from TRBV7-9 and TRBJ2-2, with D possibly being TRBD2 (5 bases). This CDR3 is 17 amino acids long. With 1 base removed from V and 2 bases from J, the gap between germline ends came to 14 bases. Per the germline V gene, CDR1 is SEHNR and CDR2 is FQNEAQ (reference sequence). CDR3 loop: CASSLVDSSLNTGELFF. CDR3 nucleotide sequence: TGTGCCAGCAGCTTAGTGGACTCCAGCCTCAACACCGGGGAGCTGTTTTTT.

The chain is built from TRBV7-9 and TRBJ1-2, with 10 bases identical to TRBD1. Germline V gene sequence: CDR1 SEHNR, CDR2 FQNEAQ (reference sequence). There are 15 residues in the CDR3. V shed 5 bases, J shed 0 bases, and the junction held 3 bases outside the gene matches. DNA for the CDR3: TGTGCCAGCAGCCTGGGACAGGGGACTAACTATGGCTACACCTTC. Translating it yields CASSLGQGTNYGYTF.

The chain joins TRBV5-8 to TRBJ2-3, with 8 bases lining up with TRBD1. With 1 base clipped from V and 5 bases from J, the junction kept 6 bases outside the gene matches. The CDR3 extends over 15 amino acids. Germline V gene sequence: CDR1 SGHTS, CDR2 YDEGEE. The CDR3, as DNA: TGTGCCAGCAGCTTGTGCACAGGGGGTAGAGATACGCAGTATTTT. It specifies CASSLCTGGRDTQYF. Filled out from reference TRBV5-8 and TRBJ2-3, the complete variable domain reads EAGVTQSPTHLIKTRGQQATLRCSPISGHTSVYWYQQALGLGLQFLLWYDEGEERNRGNFPPRFSGRQFPNYSSELNVNALELEDSALYLCASSLCTGGRDTQYFGPGTRLTVL.

The rearrangement uses TRBV28 and TRBJ1-4; D might be TRBD1 (6 bases). Trimming shortened V by 5 bases and J by 6 bases, and 16 bases separated the two germline ends. Germline lookup yields CDR1 MDHEN and CDR2 SYDVKM. The CDR3 consists of 15 residues. This chain's CDR3 is CASSGSGRGDEKLFF. DNA of the CDR3: TGTGCCAGCAGTGGATCGGGGAGGGGGGATGAAAAACTGTTTTTT.

This chain joins TRBV29-1 and TRBJ2-2, with 8 bases matching TRBD2. Losses at the gene ends were 3 bases for V and 7 bases for J; bases not matched to a gene: 7. This CDR3 is built from 14 residues. The germline gives CDR1 SQVTM, CDR2 ANQGSEA. This chain's CDR3 is CSVDSAGGHGELFF. DNA for the CDR3: TGCAGCGTTGATTCCGCGGGAGGTCACGGGGAGCTGTTTTTT.

The genes are TRBV30 and TRBJ1-1; D may be TRBD1 (5 bases). The CDR3 consists of 13 residues. CDR1 and CDR2 from the germline V gene are GTSNPN and SVGIG (reference sequence). Between the trimmed V and J ends, which lost 2 bases and 3 bases, there was a span of 10 bases. CDR3 in amino acids: CAWSLDSDTEAFF. The CDR3 DNA reads as TGTGCCTGGAGTTTAGACAGCGACACTGAAGCTTTCTTT. Using reference TRBV30 and TRBJ1-1 for the parts outside the CDR3, the full variable domain is SQTIHQWPATLVQPVGSPLSLECTVEGTSNPNLYWYRQAAGRGLQLLFYSVGIGQISSEVPQNLSASRPQDRQFILSSKKLLLSDSGFYLCAWSLDSDTEAFFGQGTRLTVV.

This clone is a singleton in its sample. The chain couples TRBV7-2 to TRBJ1-1; D is possibly TRBD1 (5 bases). Trimming took 1 base from V and 5 from J, leaving 20 bases between them. The CDR3 length is 17 residues. The germline gives CDR1 SGHTA, CDR2 FQGNSA. CDR3 region: CASSLVAQGRIWTEAFF. CDR3 coding DNA: TGTGCCAGCAGCTTAGTGGCCCAGGGAAGAATATGGACTGAAGCTTTCTTT.

This chain uses TRBV2 with TRBJ2-4; tentative D call: TRBD2 (5 bases). Trimming took off 2 bases at V and 5 bases at J, with 10 bases between the two ends. The germline V gene has CDR1 SNHLY and CDR2 FYNNEI. The CDR3 runs 14 residues. This CDR3 reads CASSEQEVENIQYF. In nucleotides, the CDR3 is TGTGCCAGCAGTGAACAGGAGGTCGAAAACATTCAGTACTTC.